This TCR beta chain was captured in a study of blood T cell repertoires in COVID-19. About the study: Acute and convalescent COVID-19 specimens originated in the United States, Italy and Spain. T cells, B-cell-depleted T cells, or PBMCs provided the cDNA or gDNA that served as material.

CDR1 and CDR2 from the germline V gene are MGHRA and YSYEKL. This CDR3 has 16 amino acids. V gave up 2 bases and J gave up 5 bases, with 16 bases separating them. Source study methods: Estimation of nucleated cell counts was performed using reference gene primer amplification. TCRdb keeps only in-frame clones here, not all; method: immunoSEQ multiplex PCR. That table furnishes V, J and clone size, whereas the DNA furnished D and trimming. The data contain approximately 490,000 clones, around 90% of them seen just once; the ten biggest clones take up 0.7%. Sequencing was performed on PBMCs or T cells enriched from blood (not recorded which). The TCR originated in a woman aged 18 to 35 who had recovered from COVID-19. The V call is TRBV4-1, the J call TRBJ1-5; the D gene is possibly TRBD1 (5 bases). The CDR3 DNA follows: TGCGCCAGCAGCCAATTCCTTGGGGGGGACCATCAGCCCCAGCATTTT. Protein: CASSQFLGGDHQPQHF.